This T cell receptor beta chain was profiled in a study of T cell changes during pregnancy in multiple sclerosis. TCRdb's copy holds only in-frame clones and misses some; the assay was immunoSEQ multiplex PCR. This sample has about 87,000 clones; around 93% occur once, and the top ten carry 1.4%. This receptor was taken from a female donor in good health, enrolled as a control in a pregnancy study. Material: peripheral blood, obtained in the third trimester of pregnancy.

CDR3 loop: CASSFGQGSSYEQYF. The CDR3 DNA follows: TGTGCCAGCAGTTTCGGACAGGGGAGCTCCTACGAGCAGTACTTC. The chain joins TRBV28 to TRBJ2-7; 9 nucleotides line up with TRBD1. V lost 3 bases and J lost 0; bases outside the gene matches: 3. Germline lookup yields CDR1 MDHEN and CDR2 SYDVKM. The CDR3 loop spans 15 amino acids. The whole variable domain, filled in from reference TRBV28 and TRBJ2-7, reads DVKVTQSSRYLVKRTGEKVFLECVQDMDHENMFWYRQDPGLGLRLIYFSYDVKMKEKGDIPEGYSVSREKKERFSLILESASTNQTSMYLCASSFGQGSSYEQYFGPGTRLTVT.